This section outlines one TCR beta chain sequence together with its context. Its target is not known. V was trimmed by 3 bases and J by 0 bases, leaving 10 bases between them. The CDR3 has 15 residues. Per the germline V gene, CDR1 is SGDLS and CDR2 is YYNGEE. The data belong to a study of B cell selection in AIRE deficiency. Study-wide points: In TCRBV usage, CDR3 length and diversity, patient Tconv and Treg cells matched healthy donors.

The method was immunoSEQ multiplex PCR; TCRdb's version includes in-frame clones alone and lacks a portion of them. The top ten hold 2.5% to 3% of the sample, which has about 5,200 clones, around 87% seen once. Regulatory T cells were sorted as CD4+CD25hiCD127low/negative cells. This receptor was identified in a human donor with AIRE deficiency. The chain uses TRBV9 and TRBJ2-1; D unclear. The sample was Tregs sorted from PBMCs. The CDR3 region has the DNA TGTGCCAGCAGCGGAGGTGCTTACTCCTACAATGAGCAGTTCTTC. Translation: CASSGGAYSYNEQFF.